This T cell receptor beta chain originates from a study of T cell responses to AZD1222 COVID-19 vaccine. Study in general: Second doses at about 4 or about 12 weeks were pooled. Study-level findings and limits: Of spike-specific TCRs, nearly half reportedly target regions left unmutated in variants. Repertoire samples came only from after the peak T cell response. The donor group comprised mostly white British people and more females; the analysis possibly underestimated clonal diversity.

Germline V gene sequence: CDR1 SQVTM, CDR2 ANQGSEA. V lost 6 bases and J lost 1, with 8 bases in between. This CDR3 comprises 12 residues. Profiled with immunoSEQ multiplex PCR; TCRdb holds only in-frame clones, not every one. Among 150,000 or so clones listed, roughly nine tenths were seen once. Details on this clone: The antigen is undetermined.

The chain has TRBV29-1 and TRBJ2-3; the D is unclear. This specimen was peripheral blood, taken on day 0 of AZD1222 vaccination. This receptor was identified in an adult in good health. The CDR3 coding sequence is TGCAGCGTAGGCAGCCGCACAGATACGCAGTATTTT. It translates to CSVGSRTDTQYF.